The clone carrying this T cell receptor (beta chain) has a count of ten or more. Its antigen remains unknown. The CDR3 has 17 residues. CDR1 and CDR2 from the germline V gene are SGHVS and FQNEAQ. V was cut by 1 base and J by 5 bases, with 19 bases left in between. This specimen belongs to a study of T cell repertoires in cytomegalovirus infection. Study-level information: Public signatures in TCR beta pointed to CMV infection and matching HLA type. Findings and caveats of the study: The ex vivo response was dominated by HLA-C-restricted CMV-specific TCR beta clonotypes.

TCRdb passed the reads through MiXCR, listing each CDR3 protein once. The table includes 900,000 to 950,000 distinct CDR3 sequences, around 31% detected once. This specimen was cultured CD8+ T cells from PBMCs, taken from culture after CMV antigen stimulation. This chain joins TRBV7-8 and TRBJ2-3, with D possibly matching TRBD2 (7 bases). The source is a human donor in good health (CMV status not recorded). Some clones in this sample may be carry-over from other donors' samples. CDR3 sequence: CASSLGKGLRRGDTQYF. CDR3 DNA: TGTGCCAGCAGCTTAGGCAAGGGACTACGCAGGGGAGATACGCAGTATTTT.